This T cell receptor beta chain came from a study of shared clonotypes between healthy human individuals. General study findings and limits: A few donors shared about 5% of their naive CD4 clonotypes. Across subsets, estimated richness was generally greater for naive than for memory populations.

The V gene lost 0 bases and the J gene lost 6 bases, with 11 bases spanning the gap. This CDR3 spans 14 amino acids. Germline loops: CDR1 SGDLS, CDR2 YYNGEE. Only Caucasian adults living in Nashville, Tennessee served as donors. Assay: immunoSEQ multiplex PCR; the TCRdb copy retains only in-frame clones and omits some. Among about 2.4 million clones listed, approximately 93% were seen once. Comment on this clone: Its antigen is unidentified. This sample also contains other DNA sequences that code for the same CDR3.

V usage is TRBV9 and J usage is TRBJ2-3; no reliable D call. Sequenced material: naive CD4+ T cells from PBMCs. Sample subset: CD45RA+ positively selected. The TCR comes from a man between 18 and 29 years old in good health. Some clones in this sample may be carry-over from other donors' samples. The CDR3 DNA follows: TGTGCCAGCAGCGTAGGCCAAGGTCCCGATACGCAGTATTTT. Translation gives CASSVGQGPDTQYF.